This record concerns one TCR beta chain sequence. Its antigen remains unknown. The CDR3 covers 15 residues. Germline CDR1 reads SGHTA; CDR2 reads FQGTGA. V lost 1 base, J lost 6 bases, and 5 bases stayed unmatched. These data are taken from a study of cytomegalovirus exposure and HLA in healthy donors. Study-level information: It was reported in a later analysis that the same platform had been used for the 110 or so validation repertoires as for the roughly 710 first-cohort repertoires. Regarding the study as a whole: Most TCRs appeared rarely, but some public TCRs recurred in many donors. The TCR clusters that emerged in the first cohort tended, a later analysis found, to co-occur in the approximately 120 validation repertoires. Testing in vitro showed a few CMV-associated chains specific for CMV antigens.

Assay: immunoSEQ multiplex PCR; the TCRdb copy retains only in-frame clones and omits some. The sample lists around 70,000 clones; roughly nine tenths were seen once. Material for sequencing was PBMCs. The chain recombines TRBV7-3 with TRBJ2-3, with 9 nucleotides matching TRBD2. The sequence came from a man between 18 and 29 years old in good health and CMV-seronegative. The CDR3 coding sequence is TGTGCCAGCAGCTTAAGTGCGGGAGGGCGGGATACGCAGTATTTT. This encodes CASSLSAGGRDTQYF. The whole variable domain, remainder taken from reference TRBV7-3 and TRBJ2-3, is GAGVSQTPSNKVTEKGKYVELRCDPISGHTALYWYRQSLGQGPEFLIYFQGTGAADDSGLPNDRFFAVRPEGSVSTLKIQRTERGDSAVYLCASSLSAGGRDTQYFGPGTRLTVL.